This T cell receptor beta chain emerged from a study of T cells in Graves' hyperthyroidism and ophthalmopathy. Amplification targeted TCR beta CDR3 regions from RNA transcripts. The primer set for the first-round RT-PCR of the TCR CDR3 was HTBI. Using its own MiXCR run on the multiplex PCR reads, TCRdb lists one record per CDR3 protein. The table lists about 52,000 distinct CDR3 sequences, approximately 48% of them singletons. Germline V gene data show CDR1 as KGHDR and CDR2 as SFDVKD. The CDR3 consists of 16 residues. V gave up 7 bases and J gave up 9 bases; unmatched junction bases: 12. This clonotype was recorded many times. Duration under 3 months, a NOSPECS grade of at least 4, and a Clinical Activity Score of at least 3 characterized the ophthalmopathy patients. Diagnosis rested on symptoms, serum thyroxine and TRAb, thyroid ultrasound, and orbital computed tomography.

The clonotype comes from a woman between 45 and 65 years old with Graves' ophthalmopathy. This chain links TRBV24-1 with TRBJ2-1; 12 bases fit TRBD2. The sequenced material came from blood. The CDR3 DNA reads as TGTGCCACCAGCCCCCGGGGACTAGCGGGTAGTAGTGAGCAGTTCTTC. Protein: CATSPRGLAGSSEQFF.